This T cell receptor beta chain was documented in a study of T cells in Graves' hyperthyroidism and ophthalmopathy. Points from the study as a whole: In blood, most of the thyroid clonotypes expanded above 0.001 were also present. From stable hyperthyroidism, ophthalmopathy was set apart by a 13 V-J model.

This clonotype was seen at least ten times. Its matching antigen is unknown. Clinical symptoms, serum thyroxine and TRAb, thyroid ultrasound and orbital computed tomography were used for the diagnoses. Amplification of TCR beta CDR3 regions used RNA as the template. HTBI primers were the set used in a first-round RT-PCR of the TCR CDR3. TCRdb ran MiXCR on the multiplex PCR reads and lists one entry per CDR3 protein. The sample contains around 600,000 distinct CDR3 sequences, 14% of which appear only once. The V end was cut by 6 bases, the J end by 5 bases, with 14 bases between. The CDR3 is 15 amino acids. Germline values: CDR1 MDHEN, CDR2 SYDVKM.

The receptor was derived from a woman between 45 and 65 years old with Graves' ophthalmopathy. The V call is TRBV28, the J call TRBJ1-6, with a possible D match to TRBD1 (5 bases). Sequencing was carried out using blood. DNA for the CDR3: TGTGCCAGCAGCCGTACGGGACCCGATAATTCACCCCTCCACTTT. This codes for CASSRTGPDNSPLHF.